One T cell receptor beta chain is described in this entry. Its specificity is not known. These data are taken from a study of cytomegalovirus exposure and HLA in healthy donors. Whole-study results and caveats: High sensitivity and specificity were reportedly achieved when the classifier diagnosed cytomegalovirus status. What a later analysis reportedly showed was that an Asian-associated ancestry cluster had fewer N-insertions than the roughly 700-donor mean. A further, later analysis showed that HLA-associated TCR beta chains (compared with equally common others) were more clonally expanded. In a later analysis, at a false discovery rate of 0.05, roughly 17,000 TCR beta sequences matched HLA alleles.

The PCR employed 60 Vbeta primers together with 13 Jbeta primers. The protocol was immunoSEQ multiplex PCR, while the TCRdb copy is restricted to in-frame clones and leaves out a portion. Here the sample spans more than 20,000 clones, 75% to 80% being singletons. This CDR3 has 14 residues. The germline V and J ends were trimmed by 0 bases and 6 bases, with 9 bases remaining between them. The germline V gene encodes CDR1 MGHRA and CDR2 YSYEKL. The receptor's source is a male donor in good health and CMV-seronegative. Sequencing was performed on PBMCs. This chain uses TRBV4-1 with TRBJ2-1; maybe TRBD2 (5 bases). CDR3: CASSQDEGGNEQFF. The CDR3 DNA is TGCGCCAGCAGCCAAGATGAAGGAGGCAATGAGCAGTTCTTC.